The entry that follows covers one T cell receptor (beta chain) sequence. Its antigen has not been determined. Nothing much larger sits one base from this clone, and base qualities are not available. This sample is drawn from a study of blood T cell repertoires in COVID-19 (dated by TCRdb to the early 2020s). For context, the study as a whole: Collaborator samples came from the United States, Italy and Spain and covered acute and convalescent phases of COVID-19. The prospective study material was composed of cDNA or gDNA derived from T cells, B-cell-depleted T cells, or PBMCs. The dataset comprised deeply sampled blood TCRbeta repertoires from subjects exposed to, actively infected with, or recovered from COVID-19. The repertoires were released in a freely available public database meant as a resource for research on the immune response to SARS-CoV-2. The samples were drawn from the first 160 participants of the ongoing ImmuneRACE study and from 1,200 or so subjects provided by 6 global collaborators. Sample metadata almost always included a de-identified subject ID, COVID-19 status, age in years and sex. HLA class I and class II types, where available, came from metadata supplied by the sample provider rather than from assay-based typing. General conclusions and limits of the study: Clinical and demographic metadata were provided uncurated, with the amount varying by source and participant.

In Seattle, one collaborating source enrolled patients while the infection was active and tracked those patients longitudinally over the course of disease. Collaborating institutions collected whole blood in K2EDTA tubes following their own protocols. For TCRbeta analysis, collaborators shipped samples as frozen whole blood, isolated PBMCs, or DNA extracted from either of those sample types. The immunoSEQ Assay, a bias-controlled multiplex PCR, was used to amplify TCRbeta CDR3 regions from genomic DNA. Turning to the authors' computational methods: Within the assay, amplification of reference gene primers was used to estimate how many nucleated cells each sample contained. To quantify the absolute abundance of each unique TCRbeta CDR3 rearrangement, sequence reads were collapsed and filtered. For each sample, productive Simpson clonality was calculated as the square root of Simpson's diversity index over productive rearrangements. TCRdb provides this immuneACCESS table in a form limited to in-frame rearrangements. Some clones are lacking; in checked studies, under half of them reflect an unresolved V gene, and why the rest are absent is not known. V, J and clone size derive from that table, while D and trimming were established from the DNA sequence. This sample gives about 130,000 clones in total; around 89% of them show up just once. Roughly 4.3% of the sample rests with the top ten.

This clonotype was obtained from a man in his fifties or sixties with COVID-19, enrolled during active disease. The sequenced sample consisted of peripheral blood.

The base sequence is TGCGCCAGCAGCCAAGAAACAGGGTTAGCTAATTCACCCCTCCACTTT. It encodes CASSQETGLANSPLHF. The rearrangement joined TRBV4-3 to TRBJ1-6, and TRBD1 may be the D gene, going by 6 matching bases. The germline V gene sets CDR1 to LGHNA and CDR2 to YSLEER. V is pared back by 0 bases and J by 6 bases, with 12 bases lying between the germline termini. The CDR3 runs 16 amino acids, cysteine and phenylalanine included. Kept here is only the CDR3 DNA, which spans 48 bases and is read in frame from base 1.